This is a list of T cell receptor beta chains from one sample in a study of T cells in tuberculosis. Clones were read by immunoSEQ multiplex PCR, and TCRdb kept only the in-frame ones, dropping some. The data show approximately 57,000 clones, 88% seen once. The sequenced sample was CD1b-GMM tetramer-negative cells sorted from PBMCs. The receptor set was obtained from an adult woman with latent tuberculosis. CDR3s include the opening cysteine and the closing phenylalanine or tryptophan.

v_call	j_call	cdr3_length	cdr3_aa
TRBV20-1	TRBJ1-2	11	CSATGGYGYTF
TRBV19	TRBJ2-7	13	CASSMAGRYEQYF
TRBV5-4	TRBJ1-2	15	CASSPRAGSNYGYTF
TRBV7-9	TRBJ2-7	12	CASSISAYEQYF
TRBV2	TRBJ1-5	14	CAGSRQGGSQPQHF
TRBV2	TRBJ2-7	16	CASSESGGPTHYEQYF
TRBV18	TRBJ1-2	13	CASSPTAGRGYTF
TRBV28	TRBJ2-1	16	CASSLQSGRAIHEQFF
TRBV5-1	TRBJ2-7	15	CASSVGEARTYEQYF
TRBV4-2	TRBJ2-1	13	CASSQGNLLVQFF
TRBV7-2	TRBJ2-5	15	CASSFGTGSPETQYF
TRBV19	TRBJ2-3	15	CASSKQTRITDTQYF
TRBV19	TRBJ2-7	15	CASSRPGGSSYEQYF
TRBV28	TRBJ1-4	15	CASRGAGRTNEKLFF
TRBV7-2	TRBJ1-2	16	CASSLTPGHQNYGYTF
TRBV9	TRBJ1-2	16	CASSVGGNRDDYGYTF
TRBV2	TRBJ2-3	14	CASFGLVKSDTQYF
TRBV4-1	TRBJ1-1	15	CASSSEDSQNTEAFF
TRBV4-3	TRBJ1-1	14	CASSQAREGTEAFF
TRBV5-1	TRBJ2-3	16	CASSLVSGSAGDTQYF
TRBV7-2	TRBJ2-1	14	CASSSAGGWNEQFF
TRBV27	TRBJ1-2	14	CASSKKTDTGGYTF
TRBV13	TRBJ2-3	13	CASSLQRGDTQYF
TRBV30	TRBJ2-5	15	CAWSLPTGSRETQYF
TRBV19	TRBJ2-5	13	CASHGQGAGTQYF